This T cell receptor beta chain was captured in a study of cytomegalovirus exposure and HLA in healthy donors. CDR1 is SGHAT and CDR2 is FQNNGV in the germline V gene. Trimming cost V 5 bases and J 7 bases, with 15 bases left between them. This CDR3 has 14 residues. Primers for the PCR totalled 60 Vbeta and 13 Jbeta. Generated by immunoSEQ multiplex PCR, the TCRdb table keeps only in-frame clones and is missing some. This sample carries some 150,000 clones, 65% to 80% of them seen once, and the ten largest clones take roughly 4%. The rearrangement links TRBV11-2 to TRBJ1-5, with D tentatively TRBD1 (6 bases). Sequenced sample: PBMCs. The receptor comes from a woman aged 40 to 49 in good health and CMV-seronegative. The CDR3, as DNA: TGTGCCAGCAGCAAAGGGGTAGGGGGACAGCCCCAGCATTTT. It translates to CASSKGVGGQPQHF.